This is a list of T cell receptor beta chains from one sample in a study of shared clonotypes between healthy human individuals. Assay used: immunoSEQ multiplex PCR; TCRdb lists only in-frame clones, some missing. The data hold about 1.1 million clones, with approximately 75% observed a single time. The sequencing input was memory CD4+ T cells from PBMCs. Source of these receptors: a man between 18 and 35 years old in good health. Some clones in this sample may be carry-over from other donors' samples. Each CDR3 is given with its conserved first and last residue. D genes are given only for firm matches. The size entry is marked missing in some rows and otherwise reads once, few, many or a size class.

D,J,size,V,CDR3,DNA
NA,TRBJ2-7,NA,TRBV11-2,CASGRAQLSGEQYF,TGTGCCAGCGGGCGGGCACAGCTATCGGGCGAGCAGTACTTC
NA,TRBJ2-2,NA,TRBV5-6,CASSFIRQGGLFF,TGTGCCAGCAGTTTTATCCGGCAGGGCGGGCTGTTTTTT
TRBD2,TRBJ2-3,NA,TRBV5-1,CASSSTSGPDTQYF,TGCGCCAGCAGCTCGACTAGCGGCCCAGATACGCAGTATTTT
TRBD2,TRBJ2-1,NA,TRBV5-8,CASSLLAGGGEQFF,TGTGCCAGCAGCTTACTAGCGGGAGGAGGTGAGCAGTTCTTC
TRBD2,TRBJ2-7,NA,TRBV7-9,CASSLGQGGEQYF,TGTGCCAGCAGCTTAGGTCAGGGAGGGGAGCAGTACTTC
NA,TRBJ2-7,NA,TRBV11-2,CASSLYIRGAYEQYF,TGTGCCAGCAGCTTATATATCAGGGGGGCCTACGAGCAGTACTTC
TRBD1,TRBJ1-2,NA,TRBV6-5,CASSVMGQHYGYTF,TGTGCCAGCAGTGTGATGGGACAGCACTATGGCTACACCTTC
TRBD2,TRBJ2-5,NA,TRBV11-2,CASSAGLAETQYF,TGTGCCAGCAGCGCGGGACTAGCCGAGACCCAGTACTTC
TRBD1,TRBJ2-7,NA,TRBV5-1,CASSIEQGAYYEQYF,TGCGCCAGCAGCATCGAACAGGGGGCATATTACGAGCAGTACTTC
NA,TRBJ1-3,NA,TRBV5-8,CASRGRPSSGNTIYF,TGTGCCAGCCGTGGACGTCCGAGCTCTGGAAACACCATATATTTT
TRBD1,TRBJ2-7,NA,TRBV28,CASSFRGQGRWF,TGTGCCAGCAGTTTTAGGGGACAGGGTCGTTGGTTC
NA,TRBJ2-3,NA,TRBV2,CAGARGDTQYF,TGTGCCGGGGCTCGGGGTGATACGCAGTATTTT
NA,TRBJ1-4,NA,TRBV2,CASRDRDTPGLSKLFF,TGTGCCAGCAGGGACCGGGACACGCCGGGGTTGAGTAAACTGTTTTTT
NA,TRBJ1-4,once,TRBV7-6,CASSRRRAATNEKLFF,TGTGCCAGCAGCCGCCGGAGAGCTGCAACTAATGAAAAACTGTTTTTT
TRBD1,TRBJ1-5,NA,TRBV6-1,CASSRDRSNQPQHF,TGTGCCAGCAGCCGGGACAGGAGCAATCAGCCCCAGCATTTT
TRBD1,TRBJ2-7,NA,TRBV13,CASSLSDRGTGGQYF,TGTGCCAGCAGCCTATCCGACAGGGGAACAGGGGGGCAGTACTTC
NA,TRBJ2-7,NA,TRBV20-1,CSVPGYEQYF,TGCAGTGTCCCGGGCTACGAGCAGTACTTC